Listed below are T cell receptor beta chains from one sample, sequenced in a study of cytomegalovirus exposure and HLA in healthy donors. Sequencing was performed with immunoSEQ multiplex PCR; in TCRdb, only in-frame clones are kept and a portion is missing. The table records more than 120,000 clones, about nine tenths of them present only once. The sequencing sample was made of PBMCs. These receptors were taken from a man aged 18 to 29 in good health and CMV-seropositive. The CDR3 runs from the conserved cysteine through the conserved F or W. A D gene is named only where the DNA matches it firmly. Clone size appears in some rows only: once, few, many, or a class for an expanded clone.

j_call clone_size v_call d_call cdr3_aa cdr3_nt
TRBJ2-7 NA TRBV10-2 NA CASRNGVSYEQYF TGCGCCAGCCGCAACGGGGTCTCCTACGAGCAGTACTTC
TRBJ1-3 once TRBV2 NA CASEQGLTSGNTIYF TGTGCCAGCGAGCAGGGTCTTACTTCTGGAAACACCATATATTTT
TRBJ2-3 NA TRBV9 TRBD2 CASSVRSGPDGDTDTQYF TGTGCCAGCAGCGTACGTAGCGGGCCGGATGGTGACACAGATACGCAGTATTTT
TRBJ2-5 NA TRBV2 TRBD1 CASSAGGFDQETQYF TGTGCCAGCAGTGCAGGGGGCTTTGACCAAGAGACCCAGTACTTC
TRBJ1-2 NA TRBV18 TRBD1 CASSPLTGQKSYGYTF TGTGCCAGCTCACCTTTAACGGGACAGAAGAGTTATGGCTACACCTTC
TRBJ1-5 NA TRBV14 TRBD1 CASSRNRDRGNQPQHF TGTGCCAGCAGCCGGAATCGGGACAGGGGTAACCAGCCCCAGCATTTT
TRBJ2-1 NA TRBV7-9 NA CASSIPPYNEQFF TGTGCCAGCAGCATTCCCCCTTACAATGAGCAGTTCTTC
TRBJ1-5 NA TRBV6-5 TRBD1 CASSQTGGLKLPQHF TGTGCCAGCAGCCAGACAGGGGGCCTAAAGCTGCCCCAGCATTTT
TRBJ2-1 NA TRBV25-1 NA CASSGSGYNEQFF TGTGCCAGCAGCGGGTCCGGTTACAATGAGCAGTTCTTC
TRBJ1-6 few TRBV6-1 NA CASSEAPVSSPLHF TGTGCCAGCAGTGAAGCCCCCGTGAGTTCACCCCTCCACTTT
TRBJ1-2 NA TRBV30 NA CAWSVDSYGYTF TGTGCCTGGAGTGTCGACAGCTATGGCTACACCTTC
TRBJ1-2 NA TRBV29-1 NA CSVEGLDTLYYGYTF TGCAGCGTTGAGGGGCTGGACACCTTATACTATGGCTACACCTTC
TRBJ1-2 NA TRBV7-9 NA CASSFTGSYGYTF TGTGCCAGCAGCTTCACAGGGTCCTATGGCTACACCTTC
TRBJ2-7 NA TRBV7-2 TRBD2 CASSFRTSGGYEQYF TGTGCCAGCAGCTTCCGGACTAGCGGGGGCTACGAGCAGTACTTC
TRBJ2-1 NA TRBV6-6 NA CASRARAGEQFF TGTGCCAGCAGGGCGAGGGCCGGTGAGCAGTTCTTC
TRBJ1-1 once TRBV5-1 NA CASSLLSEGNTEAFF TGCGCCAGCAGCTTGTTGTCCGAGGGGAACACTGAAGCTTTCTTT